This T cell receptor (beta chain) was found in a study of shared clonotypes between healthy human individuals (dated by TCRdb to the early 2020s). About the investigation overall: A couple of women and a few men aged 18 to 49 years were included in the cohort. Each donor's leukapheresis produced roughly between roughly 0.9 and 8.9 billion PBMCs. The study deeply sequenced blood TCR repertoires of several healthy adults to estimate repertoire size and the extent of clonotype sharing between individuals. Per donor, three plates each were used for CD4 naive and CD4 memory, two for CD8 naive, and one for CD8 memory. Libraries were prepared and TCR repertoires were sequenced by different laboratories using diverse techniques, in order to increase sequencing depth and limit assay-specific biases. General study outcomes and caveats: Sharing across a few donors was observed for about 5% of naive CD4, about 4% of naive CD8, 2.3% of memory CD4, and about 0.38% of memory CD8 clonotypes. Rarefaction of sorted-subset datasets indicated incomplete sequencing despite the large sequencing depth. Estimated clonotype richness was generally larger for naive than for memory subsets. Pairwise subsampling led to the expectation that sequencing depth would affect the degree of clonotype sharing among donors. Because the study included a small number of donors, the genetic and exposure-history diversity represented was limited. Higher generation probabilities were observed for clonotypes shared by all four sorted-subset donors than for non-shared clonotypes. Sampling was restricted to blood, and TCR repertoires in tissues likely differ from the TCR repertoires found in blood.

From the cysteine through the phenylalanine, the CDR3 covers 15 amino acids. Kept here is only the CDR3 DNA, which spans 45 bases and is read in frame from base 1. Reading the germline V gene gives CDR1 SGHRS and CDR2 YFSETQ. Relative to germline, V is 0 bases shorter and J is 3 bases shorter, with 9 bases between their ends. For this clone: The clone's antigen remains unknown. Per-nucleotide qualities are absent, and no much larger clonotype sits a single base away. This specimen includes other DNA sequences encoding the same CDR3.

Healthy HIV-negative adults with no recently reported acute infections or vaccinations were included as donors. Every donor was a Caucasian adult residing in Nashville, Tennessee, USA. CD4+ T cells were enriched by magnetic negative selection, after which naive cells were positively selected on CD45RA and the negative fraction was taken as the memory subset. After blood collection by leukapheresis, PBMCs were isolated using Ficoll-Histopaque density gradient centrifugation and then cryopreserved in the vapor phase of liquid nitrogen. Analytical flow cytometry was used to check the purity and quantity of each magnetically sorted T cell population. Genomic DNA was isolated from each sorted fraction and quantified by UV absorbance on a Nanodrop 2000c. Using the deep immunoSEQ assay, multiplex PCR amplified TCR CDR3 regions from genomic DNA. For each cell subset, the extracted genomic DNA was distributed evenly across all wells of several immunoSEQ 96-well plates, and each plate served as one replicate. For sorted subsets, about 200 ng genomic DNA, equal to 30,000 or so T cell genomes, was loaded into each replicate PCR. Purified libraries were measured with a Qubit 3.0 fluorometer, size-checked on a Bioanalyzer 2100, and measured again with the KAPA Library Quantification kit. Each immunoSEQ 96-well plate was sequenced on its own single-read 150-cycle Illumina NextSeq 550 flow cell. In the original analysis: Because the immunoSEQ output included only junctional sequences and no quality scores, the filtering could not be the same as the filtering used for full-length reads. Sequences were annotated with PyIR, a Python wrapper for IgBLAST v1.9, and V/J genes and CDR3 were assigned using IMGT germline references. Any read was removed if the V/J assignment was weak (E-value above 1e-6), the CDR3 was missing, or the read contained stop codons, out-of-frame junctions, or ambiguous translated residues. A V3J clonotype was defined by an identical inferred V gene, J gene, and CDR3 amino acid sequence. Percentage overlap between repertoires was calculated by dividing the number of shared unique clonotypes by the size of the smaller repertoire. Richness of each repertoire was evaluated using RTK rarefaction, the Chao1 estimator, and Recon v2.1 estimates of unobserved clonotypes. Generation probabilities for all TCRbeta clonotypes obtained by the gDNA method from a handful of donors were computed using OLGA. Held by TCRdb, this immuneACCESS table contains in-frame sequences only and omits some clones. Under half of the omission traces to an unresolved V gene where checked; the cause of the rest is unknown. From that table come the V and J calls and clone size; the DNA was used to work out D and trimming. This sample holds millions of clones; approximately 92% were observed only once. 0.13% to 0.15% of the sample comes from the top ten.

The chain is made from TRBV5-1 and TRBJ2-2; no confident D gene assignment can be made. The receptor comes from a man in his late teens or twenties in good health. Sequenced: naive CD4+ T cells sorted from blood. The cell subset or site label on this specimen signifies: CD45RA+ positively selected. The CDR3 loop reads CASSLAGLDTGELFF. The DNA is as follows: TGCGCCAGCAGCTTGGCTGGGTTGGACACCGGGGAGCTGTTTTTT.